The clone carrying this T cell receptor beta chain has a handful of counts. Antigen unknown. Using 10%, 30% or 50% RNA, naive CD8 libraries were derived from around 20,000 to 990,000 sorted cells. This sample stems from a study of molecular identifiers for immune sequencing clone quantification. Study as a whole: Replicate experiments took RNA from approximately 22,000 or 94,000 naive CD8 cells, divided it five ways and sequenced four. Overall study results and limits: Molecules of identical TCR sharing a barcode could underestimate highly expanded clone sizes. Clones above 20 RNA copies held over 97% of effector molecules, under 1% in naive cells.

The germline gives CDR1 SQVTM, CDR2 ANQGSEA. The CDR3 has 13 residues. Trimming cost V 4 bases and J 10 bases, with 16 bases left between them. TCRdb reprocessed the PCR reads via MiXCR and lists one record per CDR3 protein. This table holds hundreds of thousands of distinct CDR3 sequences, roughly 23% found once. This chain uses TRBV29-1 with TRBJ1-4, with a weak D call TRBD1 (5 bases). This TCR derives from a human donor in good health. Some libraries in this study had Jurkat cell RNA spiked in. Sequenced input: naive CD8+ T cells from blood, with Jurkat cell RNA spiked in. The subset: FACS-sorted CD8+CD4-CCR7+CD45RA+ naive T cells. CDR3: CSVVGTQAGKLFF. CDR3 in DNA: TGCAGCGTTGTAGGGACCCAAGCGGGAAAACTGTTTTTT.